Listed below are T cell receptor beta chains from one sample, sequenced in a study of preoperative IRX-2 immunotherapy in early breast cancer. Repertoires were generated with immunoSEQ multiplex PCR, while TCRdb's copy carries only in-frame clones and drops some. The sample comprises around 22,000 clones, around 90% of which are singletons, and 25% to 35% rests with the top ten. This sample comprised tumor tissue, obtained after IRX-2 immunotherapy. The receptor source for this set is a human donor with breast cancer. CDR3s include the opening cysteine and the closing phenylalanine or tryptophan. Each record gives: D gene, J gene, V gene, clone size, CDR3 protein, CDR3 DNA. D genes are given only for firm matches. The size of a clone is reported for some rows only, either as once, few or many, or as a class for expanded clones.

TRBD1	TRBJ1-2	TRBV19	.	CASSRQGRNYGYTF	TGTGCCAGTAGTAGACAGGGTAGAAACTATGGCTACACCTTC
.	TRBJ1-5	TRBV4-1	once	CASSQTGPNQPQHF	TGCGCCAGCAGCCAGACAGGCCCCAATCAGCCCCAGCATTTT
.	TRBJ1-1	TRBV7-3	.	CASSLSARSTEAFF	TGTGCCAGCAGCTTAAGTGCACGCAGCACTGAAGCTTTCTTT
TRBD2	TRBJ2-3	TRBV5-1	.	CASSSGTSGGADTQYF	TGCGCCAGCAGCTCGGGGACTAGCGGGGGAGCAGATACGCAGTATTTT
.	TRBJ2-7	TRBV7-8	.	CASSFTLGTYEQYF	TGTGCCAGCAGCTTTACCCTGGGAACCTACGAGCAGTACTTC
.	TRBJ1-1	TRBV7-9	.	CASSSREMNTEAFF	TGTGCCAGCAGCAGCAGGGAGATGAACACTGAAGCTTTCTTT
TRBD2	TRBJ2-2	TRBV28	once	CASSSGGAPTGELFF	TGTGCCAGCTCTAGCGGGGGGGCCCCCACCGGGGAGCTGTTTTTT
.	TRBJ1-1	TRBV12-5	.	CASGWSGYTEAFF	TGTGCTAGTGGTTGGTCGGGGTACACTGAAGCTTTCTTT
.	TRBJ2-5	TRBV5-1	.	CASSARQGETQYF	TGCGCCAGCAGCGCCCGGCAGGGAGAGACCCAGTACTTC
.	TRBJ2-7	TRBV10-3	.	CAISRRDGDYEQYF	TGTGCCATCAGCCGCCGGGACGGAGACTACGAGCAGTACTTC
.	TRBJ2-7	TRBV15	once	CATSRDVGPIYEQYF	TGTGCCACCAGCAGAGATGTGGGACCGATCTACGAGCAGTACTTC
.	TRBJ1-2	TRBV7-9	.	CASSLTENYGYTF	TGTGCCAGCAGCTTAACGGAGAACTATGGCTACACCTTC
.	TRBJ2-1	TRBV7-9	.	CASSLGPGNEQFF	TGTGCCAGCAGCTTAGGCCCGGGAAATGAGCAGTTCTTC
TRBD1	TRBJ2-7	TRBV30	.	CAWSLGWDSYEQYF	TGTGCCTGGAGTCTTGGTTGGGACAGCTACGAGCAGTACTTC
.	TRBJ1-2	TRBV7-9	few	CASSSNYGYTF	TGTGCCAGCAGCTCTAACTATGGCTACACCTTC
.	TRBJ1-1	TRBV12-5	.	CASGYGRQNTEAFF	TGTGCTAGTGGCTACGGACGGCAGAACACTGAAGCTTTCTTT
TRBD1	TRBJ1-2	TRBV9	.	CASSPQGQVNYGYTF	TGTGCCAGCAGCCCACAAGGACAGGTGAACTATGGCTACACCTTC
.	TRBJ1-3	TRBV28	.	CASSFVSGNTIYF	TGTGCCAGCAGTTTCGTCTCTGGAAACACCATATATTTT
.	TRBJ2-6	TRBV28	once	CASSPQGSGANVLTF	TGTGCCAGCAGTCCACAGGGCTCTGGGGCCAACGTCCTGACTTTC
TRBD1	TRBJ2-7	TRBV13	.	CASSFGTGSYEQYF	TGTGCCAGCAGCTTTGGGACAGGATCCTACGAGCAGTACTTC
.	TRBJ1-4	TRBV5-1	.	CASRDLNEKLFF	TGCGCCAGCAGGGACCTTAATGAAAAACTGTTTTTT
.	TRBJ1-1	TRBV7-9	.	CASSLWGAGADTEAFF	TGTGCCAGCAGCTTGTGGGGGGCCGGAGCAGACACTGAAGCTTTCTTT
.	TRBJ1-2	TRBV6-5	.	CASSYSAFGDNYGYTF	TGTGCCAGCAGTTACTCGGCGTTTGGAGATAACTATGGCTACACCTTC
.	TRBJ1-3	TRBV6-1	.	CASSEGAGYGNTIYF	TGTGCCAGCAGTGAAGGTGCCGGGTATGGAAACACCATATATTTT
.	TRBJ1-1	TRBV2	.	CASSASGRIAFF	TGTGCCAGCAGTGCTTCTGGGAGGATAGCTTTCTTT
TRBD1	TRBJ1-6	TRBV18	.	CASSPRDRGSNSPLHF	TGTGCCAGCTCACCCCGGGACAGGGGTAGTAATTCACCCCTCCACTTT
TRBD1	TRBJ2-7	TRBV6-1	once	CASMSDRAYEQYF	TGTGCCAGCATGTCGGACAGGGCCTACGAGCAGTACTTC
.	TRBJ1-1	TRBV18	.	CASSHGRNTEAFF	TGTGCCAGCTCCCACGGAAGGAACACTGAAGCTTTCTTT
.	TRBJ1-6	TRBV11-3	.	CASSPRGGEYSPLHF	TGTGCCAGCAGCCCCCGAGGTGGAGAATATTCACCCCTCCACTTT
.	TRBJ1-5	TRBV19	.	CASSIDRLQPQHF	TGTGCCAGTAGTATAGACAGGCTTCAGCCCCAGCATTTT
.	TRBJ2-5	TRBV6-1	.	CASRPKPTQETQYF	TGTGCCAGCAGGCCAAAACCTACCCAAGAGACCCAGTACTTC
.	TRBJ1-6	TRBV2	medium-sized	CASIGGQGVSPLHF	TGTGCCAGCATAGGCGGCCAGGGTGTTTCACCCCTCCACTTT
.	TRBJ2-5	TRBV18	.	CASSVGLQETQYF	TGTGCCAGCTCAGTGGGACTCCAAGAGACCCAGTACTTC
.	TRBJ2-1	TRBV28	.	CASTTVNEQFF	TGTGCCAGCACGACAGTAAATGAGCAGTTCTTC
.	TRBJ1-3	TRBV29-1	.	CSVAGTSGNTIYF	TGCAGCGTAGCCGGGACCTCTGGAAACACCATATATTTT
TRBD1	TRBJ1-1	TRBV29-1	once	CSVEGTGGAVTEAFF	TGCAGCGTTGAAGGGACAGGGGGCGCCGTGACTGAAGCTTTCTTT
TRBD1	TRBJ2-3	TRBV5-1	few	CASSSGTGTVDTQYF	TGCGCCAGCAGCTCCGGGACAGGCACAGTGGATACGCAGTATTTT
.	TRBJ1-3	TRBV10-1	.	CASSESMQTSGNTIYF	TGCGCCAGCAGTGAGTCGATGCAGACCTCTGGAAACACCATATATTTT
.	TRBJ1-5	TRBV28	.	CASSFPRTLGQPQHF	TGTGCCAGCAGTTTTCCCAGAACCCTAGGTCAGCCCCAGCATTTT
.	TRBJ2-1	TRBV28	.	CASRRRQASSYNEQFF	TGTGCCAGCAGGCGCAGACAGGCGAGCTCCTACAATGAGCAGTTCTTC
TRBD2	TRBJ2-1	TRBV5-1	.	CASSLERGVSYNEQFF	TGCGCCAGCAGCTTGGAGCGGGGGGTCTCCTACAATGAGCAGTTCTTC
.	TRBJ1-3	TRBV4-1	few	CASSPKESGNTIYF	TGCGCCAGCAGCCCCAAGGAGTCTGGAAACACCATATATTTT
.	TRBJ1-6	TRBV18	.	CASSPKQYNSPLHF	TGTGCCAGCTCACCCAAACAGTATAATTCACCCCTCCACTTT
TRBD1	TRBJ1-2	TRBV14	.	CASSLQGQGGYGYTF	TGTGCCAGCAGCCTGCAGGGACAGGGAGGCTATGGCTACACCTTC
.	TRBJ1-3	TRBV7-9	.	CASSLVGVSGNTIYF	TGTGCCAGCAGCTTAGTCGGGGTCTCTGGAAACACCATATATTTT
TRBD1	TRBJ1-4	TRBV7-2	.	CASSSQGAGEKLFF	TGTGCCAGCAGCTCGCAGGGGGCGGGTGAAAAACTGTTTTTT
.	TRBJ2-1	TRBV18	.	CASSPGREQFF	TGTGCCAGCTCACCAGGGAGAGAGCAGTTCTTC
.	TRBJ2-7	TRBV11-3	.	CASSQSTYEQYF	TGTGCCAGCAGCCAGTCTACCTACGAGCAGTACTTC
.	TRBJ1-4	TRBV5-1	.	CASSLGGADEKLFF	TGCGCCAGCAGCTTGGGTGGAGCTGATGAAAAACTGTTTTTT